This T cell receptor beta chain originates from a study of blood T cell repertoires in COVID-19. Some clones are missing from TCRdb's copy, which holds only in-frame ones; the method was immunoSEQ multiplex PCR. The sample includes more than 300,000 clones, just over 90% of them seen just once. Trimming left V 3 bases short and J 8 bases short, with 13 bases between. The germline gives CDR1 DFQATT, CDR2 SNEGSKA (reference sequence). The CDR3 totals 12 residues. The sequenced sample consisted of PBMCs or T cells enriched from blood (not recorded which). The gene calls are TRBV20-1 and TRBJ1-1; a weak D match, TRBD1 (5 bases). The sequence came from a woman between 40 and 50 years old who had been exposed to COVID-19. CDR3 sequence (DNA): TGCAGTGCTAGTTTTGCGGGGGGAGAAGCTTTCTTT. It is translated as CSASFAGGEAFF.